The present TCR beta chain was sequenced within a study of control samples from healthy donors and cancer patients. The V and J ends lost 0 bases and 4 bases respectively, with 12 bases between them. The CDR3 loop spans 15 amino acids. The germline V gene has CDR1 LGHNA and CDR2 YNFKEQ. Here immunoSEQ multiplex PCR was the method, and the copy in TCRdb shows in-frame clones only, minus some. The table has 63,000 or so clones, approximately 80% seen once. This clone was seen a single time. Sequencing was done on a sample of blood. The receptor was derived from a man aged 45-65 years in good health. The genes are TRBV4-2 and TRBJ1-2; a possible D gene is TRBD1 (5 bases). The CDR3 bases are TGTGCCAGCAGCCAAGAACGCACAGGCAGCTATGGCTACACCTTC. This gives the protein CASSQERTGSYGYTF.